Listed below are T cell receptor beta chains from one sample, sequenced in a study of blood T cell repertoires in COVID-19. Profiling relied on immunoSEQ multiplex PCR, and the TCRdb table lists in-frame clones only, not all of them. The sample lists fewer than 120,000 clones, 87% occurring once. Specimen: peripheral blood. Receptors were obtained from a human donor in a cohort sampled during active COVID-19. Both conserved end residues are part of each CDR3. Fields, in order: CDR3 length, V gene, J gene, CDR3 protein.

length: 14
V: TRBV19
J: TRBJ1-2
CDR3: CASSPREVSYGYTF

length: 15
V: TRBV9
J: TRBJ2-3
CDR3: CASRSLHSSTDTQYF

length: 13
V: TRBV2
J: TRBJ1-4
CDR3: CASRMGQLEKLFF

length: 15
V: TRBV5-5
J: TRBJ2-3
CDR3: CASSSGDRGTDTQYF

length: 17
V: TRBV30
J: TRBJ1-6
CDR3: CAWSRGQGSSYNSPLHF

length: 16
V: TRBV18
J: TRBJ2-5
CDR3: CASSAKRVAGSETQYF

length: 16
V: TRBV28
J: TRBJ1-1
CDR3: CASSFPRTGVNTEAFF

length: 18
V: TRBV6-2/TRBV6-3
J: TRBJ2-7
CDR3: CASSIPPGLAGPTYEQYF

length: 18
V: TRBV3-1/TRBV3-2
J: TRBJ2-1
CDR3: CASSQRSGRAGSYNEQFF

length: 15
V: TRBV6-7
J: TRBJ1-4
CDR3: CASSTLDRENEKLFF

length: 11
V: TRBV20-1
J: TRBJ1-2
CDR3: CSARWARGDTF

length: 15
V: TRBV5-1
J: TRBJ1-5
CDR3: CASSLAGQINQPQHF

length: 14
V: TRBV19
J: TRBJ1-2
CDR3: CASNTGTGILGYTF

length: 13
V: TRBV28
J: TRBJ2-7
CDR3: CASSRTAAYEQYF

length: 17
V: TRBV19
J: TRBJ2-2
CDR3: CASSEPPGQKYTGELFF

length: 15
V: TRBV5-1
J: TRBJ2-3
CDR3: CASSTGTPGADTQYF

length: 14
V: TRBV5-1
J: TRBJ2-3
CDR3: CASSPIITSDTQYF

length: 15
V: TRBV7-2
J: TRBJ2-7
CDR3: CASSISRDRPYEQYF

length: 13
V: TRBV19
J: TRBJ1-2
CDR3: CASSIVASAGYTF

length: 15
V: TRBV6-5
J: TRBJ2-7
CDR3: CASYPKTAGNYEQYF

length: 14
V: TRBV5-1
J: TRBJ2-3
CDR3: CASSQGHGTDTQYF

length: 14
V: TRBV30
J: TRBJ1-2
CDR3: CAWSVPPGGFGYTF

length: 15
V: TRBV18
J: TRBJ2-1
CDR3: CASSPVVGQGSEQFF

length: 14
V: TRBV29-1
J: TRBJ2-2
CDR3: CSVRLAGNTGELFF

length: 15
V: TRBV4-2
J: TRBJ2-2
CDR3: CASSLRGSNTGELFF

length: 12
V: TRBV27
J: TRBJ2-5
CDR3: CASSRQGETQYF

length: 16
V: TRBV28
J: TRBJ2-7
CDR3: CASSFGGGRALYEQYF

length: 17
V: TRBV13
J: TRBJ1-1
CDR3: CASSSRTGGFRNTEAFF

length: 17
V: TRBV25-1
J: TRBJ1-4
CDR3: CASSDPQGRGTNEKLFF

length: 17
V: TRBV6-2/TRBV6-3
J: TRBJ2-4
CDR3: CASSPLKSGRAGNIQYF

length: 14
V: TRBV3-1/TRBV3-2
J: TRBJ2-1
CDR3: CASKQGGSYNEQFF

length: 13
V: TRBV24-1
J: TRBJ2-5
CDR3: CATSGGGQETQYF

length: 14
V: TRBV6-5
J: TRBJ1-3
CDR3: CASSTGQGGNTIYF

length: 16
V: TRBV5-1
J: TRBJ2-1
CDR3: CASSLEAGRGYNEQFF

length: 13
V: TRBV7-9
J: TRBJ1-1
CDR3: CASSQQLNTEAFF

length: 15
V: TRBV5-1
J: TRBJ2-5
CDR3: CASSTTSGGQETQYF

length: 11
V: TRBV28
J: TRBJ1-1
CDR3: CASPGNTEAFF

length: 17
V: TRBV5-1
J: TRBJ2-1
CDR3: CASSLELAGASYNEQFF

length: 14
V: TRBV6-5
J: TRBJ2-1
CDR3: CASRASGPYNEQFF

length: 16
V: TRBV29-1
J: TRBJ2-7
CDR3: CSVAEQGVRTSYEQYF

length: 13
V: TRBV10-1
J: TRBJ1-2
CDR3: CASSRDRLYGYTF

length: 14
V: TRBV28
J: TRBJ2-7
CDR3: CASTGDRRSYEQYF

length: 17
V: TRBV27
J: TRBJ1-6
CDR3: CASSLSRESSYNSPLHF

length: 15
V: TRBV7-2
J: TRBJ2-1
CDR3: CASSLGSGRVNEQFF

length: 15
V: TRBV5-8
J: TRBJ2-7
CDR3: CASSLVARHAYEQYF

length: 12
V: TRBV9
J: TRBJ1-2
CDR3: CASSDQGSGYTF

length: 14
V: TRBV3-1/TRBV3-2
J: TRBJ2-3
CDR3: CASSQPGTSEAQYF

length: 14
V: TRBV6-2/TRBV6-3
J: TRBJ1-1
CDR3: CASSYDRLNTEAFF

length: 13
V: TRBV6-4
J: TRBJ1-6
CDR3: CASRGGIGSPLHF

length: 13
V: TRBV2
J: TRBJ1-1
CDR3: CASRGQTNTEAFF

length: 14
V: TRBV7-9
J: TRBJ1-1
CDR3: CASSLTGGGTEAFF

length: 16
V: TRBV25-1
J: TRBJ2-5
CDR3: CASSAGGLAVQETQYF

length: 15
V: TRBV29-1
J: TRBJ1-5
CDR3: CSVALTGNSNQPQHF

length: 18
V: TRBV6-6
J: TRBJ1-5
CDR3: CASSQTRGGTAMNQPQHF

length: 15
V: TRBV3-1/TRBV3-2
J: TRBJ2-7
CDR3: CASSPRGTGGHEQYF